One and the same sample provided the 30 T cell receptor beta chains below, sequenced in a study of cytomegalovirus exposure and HLA in healthy donors (dated by TCRdb to about 2017). Libraries were made using the immunoSEQ multiplex PCR assay. For the multiplex PCR, a mixture combining 60 forward primers for TCR Vbeta segments and 13 reverse primers for TCR Jbeta segments was used. Entries here come from immuneACCESS through TCRdb and include only in-frame sequences with V and J called. Some clones fail to appear in such tables; in the studies checked, an unresolved V gene covers under half of the shortfall, and the cause of the remainder is unknown. A total of approximately 150,000 clones appear in this sample, roughly 84% of them only once. Of the sample, approximately 0.98% is held by the ten largest clones. Sequenced material: PBMCs. These TCRs come from a man in his thirties or forties in good health and CMV-seronegative.

CDR3 amino acids: CASSDRLGGGPGETQYF. DNA of the CDR3: TGTGCCAGCAGCGACCGGTTAGGCGGGGGGCCGGGGGAGACCCAGTACTTC. The chain employs TRBV4-2 and TRBJ2-5; the match to TRBD2 covers 8 bases. Germline lookup yields CDR1 LGHNA and CDR2 YNFKEQ. Losses at the gene ends were 5 bases for V and 5 bases for J; bases not matched to a gene: 16. This CDR3 region has 17 residues.

V gene TRBV7-6 combines with J gene TRBJ2-5; 9 bases map to TRBD1. Germline CDR1 and CDR2: SGHVS and FNYEAQ. Unmatched junction bases numbered 8, after V lost 4 bases and J lost 5 bases. The CDR3 is made up of 15 amino acids. The CDR3 DNA follows: TGTGCCAGCAGCTCCTTACAGGGGGCAGGGGAGACCCAGTACTTC. It codes for CASSSLQGAGETQYF.

The chain recombines TRBV6-5 with TRBJ1-1; a weak D match, TRBD1 (5 bases). Trimming pared 0 bases from V and 5 bases from J, leaving 16 bases between. There are 16 residues in the CDR3. Germline V lookup: CDR1 MNHEY, CDR2 SVGAGI. The CDR3 spells CASSYSSGGIRTEAFF. In nucleotides, the CDR3 is TGTGCCAGCAGTTACTCGAGTGGGGGGATAAGGACTGAAGCTTTCTTT.

The chain carries TRBV9 and TRBJ1-4, with TRBD1 as a possible D gene (6 bases). Germline CDR1 SGDLS, CDR2 YYNGEE. This CDR3 spans 15 amino acids. V lost 3 bases, J lost 0 bases, and 9 bases lay in between. This CDR3 is CASSEDSATNEKLFF. The CDR3 DNA reads as TGTGCCAGCAGCGAGGACAGTGCAACTAATGAAAAACTGTTTTTT.

The DNA of the CDR3 is TGTGCCAGCAGCCCGAGAAGTAGCGGGAACTCGAGGACAGATACGCAGTATTTT. This codes for CASSPRSSGNSRTDTQYF. The rearrangement links TRBV9 to TRBJ2-3, with 8 bases identical to TRBD2. Germline lookup yields CDR1 SGDLS and CDR2 YYNGEE. The CDR3 spans 18 residues. The trim removed 4 bases at V and 3 bases at J, leaving 16 bases unmatched.

The chain has TRBV12-5 and TRBJ2-5; 7 bases match TRBD1. With V trimmed by 1 base and J by 3 bases, 2 bases remained unmatched. Looked up from germline, CDR1 is LGHNT and CDR2 is FRNRAP. CDR3 length: 14 amino acids. CDR3 protein: CASGLGQGEETQYF. CDR3 bases: TGTGCTAGTGGTTTGGGACAGGGAGAAGAGACCCAGTACTTC.

The V gene is TRBV5-8, the J gene TRBJ2-3, with TRBD2 as a possible D gene (7 bases). Germline-derived CDR1 and CDR2 are SGHTS and YDEGEE. The CDR3 totals 17 residues. V was trimmed by 0 bases and J by 0 bases, leaving 14 bases between them. CDR3 region: CASSLAGGRVSTDTQYF. The CDR3 bases are TGTGCCAGCAGCTTGGCCGGGGGGCGGGTGAGCACAGATACGCAGTATTTT.

The chain recombines TRBV28 with TRBJ2-7; D not resolved. Germline V gives CDR1 MDHEN, CDR2 SYDVKM. Trimming stripped 7 bases from V and 3 bases from J, with 7 bases between. This CDR3 spans 11 amino acids. CDR3 amino acids: CASTTDYEQYF. CDR3 bases: TGTGCCAGCACAACTGACTACGAGCAGTACTTC.

The chain recombines TRBV11-1 with TRBJ1-2, with 9 nucleotides matching TRBD1. CDR3 length: 14 residues. With V trimmed by 5 bases and J by 2 bases, 3 bases remained unmatched. Germline-derived CDR1 and CDR2 are SGHAT and FQDESV (reference sequence). The CDR3 DNA is TGTGCCAGCAGCCCCGGACAGGGGAACTATGGCTACACCTTC. Translation: CASSPGQGNYGYTF.

J is TRBJ2-7 and V is TRBV11-3, with D perhaps matching TRBD2 (6 bases). Trimming removed 1 base at V and 4 bases at J, with 11 bases between. Looked up from germline, CDR1 is SGHNT and CDR2 is YENEEA. The CDR3 is 14 amino acids. The CDR3 region has the DNA TGTGCCAGCAGCTTAGGGCGGACTATATACGAGCAGTACTTC. Translated, it gives CASSLGRTIYEQYF.

The chain recombines TRBV5-6 with TRBJ2-3, with TRBD1 identical over 10 bases. This CDR3 has 17 residues. Germline V gene data show CDR1 as SGHDT and CDR2 as YYEEEE. After removal of 2 bases from V and 3 bases from J, the junction contained 9 bases not matched to a gene. The CDR3 sequence: CASSFLTGGTRTDTQYF. The CDR3 DNA sequence: TGTGCCAGCAGCTTCCTGACAGGGGGCACCCGGACAGATACGCAGTATTTT.

The V gene is TRBV14, the J gene TRBJ2-1; the match to TRBD2 covers 8 bases. Germline CDR1 and CDR2: SGHDN and FVKESK. The CDR3 contains 17 residues. Losses at the gene ends were 4 bases for V and 0 bases for J; bases not matched to a gene: 8. CDR3 sequence (DNA): TGTGCCAGCAGCCTTCTAGCGGGTGCCCTCTCCTACAATGAGCAGTTCTTC. Amino acid sequence: CASSLLAGALSYNEQFF.

This rearrangement joins TRBV18 to TRBJ1-2; D gene ambiguous. This CDR3 has 13 amino acids. Germline CDR1 and CDR2: KGHSH and LQKENI. V lost 2 bases and J lost 4, with 8 bases in between. In nucleotides, the CDR3 is TGTGCCAGCTCACCAGAGAGGGCCTATGGCTACACCTTC. Its protein is CASSPERAYGYTF.

The chain uses TRBV6-5 and TRBJ2-2, with D unresolved. The V gene's germline CDR1 is MNHEY and CDR2 SVGAGI. CDR3 length equals 15 residues. Deletions cut 5 bases from V and 5 bases from J, with 15 bases between. The CDR3 here is CASSPPPQNTGELFF. CDR3 in DNA: TGTGCCAGCAGTCCCCCTCCCCAGAATACCGGGGAGCTGTTTTTT.

The J gene is TRBJ2-2, the V gene TRBV11-2, with TRBD2 as a possible D gene (7 bases). Deletions cut 0 bases from V and 5 bases from J, with 13 bases between. Germline assignment: CDR1 SGHAT and CDR2 FQNNGV. CDR3 length: 16 residues. The DNA of the CDR3 is TGTGCCAGCAGCTTAGAAAGGGGGGGGGTAACCGGGGAGCTGTTTTTT. Protein sequence: CASSLERGGVTGELFF.

The rearrangement uses TRBV4-3 and TRBJ2-7; a weak D match, TRBD2 (6 bases). Trimming pared 0 bases from V and 3 bases from J, leaving 12 bases between. Looked up from germline, CDR1 is LGHNA and CDR2 is YSLEER. There are 15 residues in the CDR3. CDR3 nucleotides: TGCGCCAGCAGCCAAGATCTGGCGGGATACTACGAGCAGTACTTC. This encodes CASSQDLAGYYEQYF.

Points on this clone: The junction differs from germline at one of its ends, possibly a read error. The chain carries TRBV7-9 and TRBJ2-7; 8 bases fit TRBD2. CDR1 SEHNR and CDR2 FQNEAQ come from the germline V gene (reference sequence). This CDR3 has 16 residues. The CDR3 DNA follows: TGTGCCAGCATAGAGAACCGGGAGGGCCCTCCCTACGAGCAGTGCTTC. Amino acid sequence: CASIENREGPPYEQCF.

This clone was detected only a few times. The chain joins TRBV6-1 to TRBJ1-5; the D gene is possibly TRBD1 (5 bases). Trimming removed 2 bases from V and 1 base from J, with 21 bases in between. CDR3 length: 19 amino acids. Germline V gene lookup returns CDR1 MNHNS and CDR2 SASEGT. The CDR3, as DNA: TGTGCCAGCAGTGAAAAGAGAACTCTCCGGGAGGGGAGCAATCAGCCCCAGCATTTT. It codes for CASSEKRTLREGSNQPQHF.

The chain employs TRBV29-1 and TRBJ2-3, with D maybe TRBD1 (5 bases). The CDR3 totals 13 residues. Germline lookup yields CDR1 SQVTM and CDR2 ANQGSEA. V was cut by 4 bases and J by 5 bases, with 13 bases left in between. The CDR3 DNA follows: TGCAGCGTTGTAGCAGGGAAAGTAGATACGCAGTATTTT. This sequence encodes CSVVAGKVDTQYF.

This sequence joins TRBV4-2 and TRBJ2-1, with D possibly TRBD1 on 6 matching bases. Germline V gene lookup returns CDR1 LGHNA and CDR2 YNFKEQ. Trimming removed 2 bases from V and 2 bases from J, with 13 bases in between. The CDR3 spans 16 residues. CDR3: CASSQWGSGAYNEQFF. CDR3 DNA sequence: TGTGCCAGCAGCCAATGGGGGTCAGGGGCCTACAATGAGCAGTTCTTC.

The chain recombines TRBV5-1 with TRBJ2-1; TRBD1 matches at 9 bases. V shed 4 bases, J shed 7 bases, and the junction held 9 bases outside the gene matches. Germline-derived CDR1 and CDR2 are SGHRS and YFSETQ. This CDR3 contains 15 residues. The CDR3 is CASSRTGGANNEQFF. The CDR3 DNA reads as TGCGCCAGCAGCAGAACAGGGGGCGCGAATAATGAGCAGTTCTTC.

This clone was detected only once. The chain carries TRBV19 and TRBJ1-1; D unclear. Trimming stripped 5 bases from V and 5 bases from J, with 9 bases between. The germline V gene encodes CDR1 LNHDA and CDR2 SQIVND (reference sequence). This CDR3 comprises 12 residues. DNA for the CDR3: TGTGCCAGTAGTCCGGGGAAAACTGAAGCTTTCTTT. This codes for CASSPGKTEAFF.

The J gene is TRBJ2-7, the V gene TRBV5-1, with TRBD1 matching over 9 bases. Looked up from germline, CDR1 is SGHRS and CDR2 is YFSETQ. The CDR3 has 14 residues. V dropped 7 bases and J dropped 2; count of bases not matched to a gene: 7. The CDR3 DNA is TGCGCCAGCGGCCCGGGACAGGGTGCCTACGAGCAGTACTTC. Protein product: CASGPGQGAYEQYF. Combining the CDR3 with reference TRBV5-1 and TRBJ2-7 gives the whole variable domain KAGVTQTPRYLIKTRGQQVTLSCSPISGHRSVSWYQQTPGQGLQFLFEYFSETQRNKGNFPGRFSGRQFSNSRSEMNVSTLELGDSALYLCASGPGQGAYEQYFGPGTRLTVT.

The V gene is TRBV30, the J gene TRBJ1-2; 8 nucleotides line up with TRBD1. CDR3 length: 16 amino acids. The germline V gene encodes CDR1 GTSNPN and CDR2 SVGIG (reference sequence). The ends lost 2 bases at V and 2 bases at J; junction bases unmatched: 10. The chain's CDR3 is CAWSTYRGRPNYGYTF. DNA for the CDR3: TGTGCCTGGAGTACATACAGGGGGAGACCGAACTATGGCTACACCTTC.

This clone was picked up a small number of times. The chain has TRBV28 and TRBJ2-5; D remains unclear. With 3 bases removed from V and 2 bases from J, the gap between germline ends came to 7 bases. The germline V gene encodes CDR1 MDHEN and CDR2 SYDVKM. The CDR3 consists of 13 residues. The CDR3 region has the DNA TGTGCCAGCAGTTTCTTAGTTCAAGAGACCCAGTACTTC. This gives the protein CASSFLVQETQYF.

The chain links TRBV15 to TRBJ1-5; D is undetermined. V lost 0 bases and J 1 base, leaving 10 bases between the germline ends. The CDR3 is made up of 16 amino acids. Germline CDR1 and CDR2: LNHNV and YYDKDF (reference sequence). In DNA, the CDR3 is TGTGCCACCAGCAGAGATTACATGGTGAGCAATCAGCCCCAGCATTTT. It specifies CATSRDYMVSNQPQHF.

This clone was detected once. The V gene is TRBV9, the J gene TRBJ2-1, with TRBD2 as a possible D gene (5 bases). The CDR3 is 14 amino acids. The V and J ends lost 1 base and 4 bases respectively, with 9 bases between them. Per the germline V gene, CDR1 is SGDLS and CDR2 is YYNGEE. Written as DNA, the CDR3 is TGTGCCAGCAGCGTATCGGGGAATTACAATGAGCAGTTCTTC. Translated, it gives CASSVSGNYNEQFF.

The CDR3 nucleotides read TGCGCCAGCAGCTGGGGCGGGGCAAGGACAGATACGCAGTATTTT. Its protein is CASSWGGARTDTQYF. The chain carries TRBV5-1 and TRBJ2-3, with a tentative D call TRBD2 (6 bases). The CDR3 consists of 15 residues. CDR1 and CDR2 from the germline V gene are SGHRS and YFSETQ. V lost 3 bases to trimming and J lost 3 bases, with 14 bases between them. Together with reference TRBV5-1 and TRBJ2-3, the CDR3 gives the full variable domain: KAGVTQTPRYLIKTRGQQVTLSCSPISGHRSVSWYQQTPGQGLQFLFEYFSETQRNKGNFPGRFSGRQFSNSRSEMNVSTLELGDSALYLCASSWGGARTDTQYFGPGTRLTVL.

The chain uses TRBV9 and TRBJ1-2; 7 positions match TRBD1. From germline, CDR1 is SGDLS and CDR2 YYNGEE. The ends lost 4 bases at V and 2 bases at J; junction bases unmatched: 2. The CDR3 loop spans 13 amino acids. DNA for the CDR3: TGTGCCAGCAGCCCCAGGGGGAACTATGGCTACACCTTC. This gives the protein CASSPRGNYGYTF. Supplemented by reference TRBV9 and TRBJ1-2, the full variable domain reads DSGVTQTPKHLITATGQRVTLRCSPRSGDLSVYWYQQSLDQGLQFLIQYYNGEERAKGNILERFSAQQFPDLHSELNLSSLELGDSALYFCASSPRGNYGYTFGSGTRLTVV.

This clone has just a few counts. The chain is built from TRBV6-5 and TRBJ1-1; 7 positions agree with TRBD1. There are 15 residues in the CDR3. The J segment lost 10 bases and the V segment lost 6 bases, leaving 17 bases of the junction unmatched. The germline CDR1 and CDR2 sequences are MNHEY and SVGAGI. The CDR3 is CASRNPRQGGRGAFF. CDR3 coding DNA: TGTGCCAGCAGAAATCCTAGACAGGGCGGGCGCGGAGCTTTCTTT.